The next 3 T cell receptor beta chains were all read from a single sample in a study of long-term antiretroviral therapy in people with HIV. Samples were assayed with immunoSEQ v3.0 at survey level. The data were produced by immunoSEQ multiplex PCR, yet TCRdb's version contains in-frame clones alone and is incomplete. The table includes about 21,000 clones, less than 85% detected once. Sequencing was performed on unsorted PBMCs, taken at the start of antiretroviral therapy. The receptors come from a man between 45 and 60 years old with HIV.

The chain combines TRBV29-1 with TRBJ1-1; D is unresolved. The CDR3 runs to 10 residues. V dropped 5 bases and J dropped 4 bases, with 5 bases sitting between them. Germline CDR1 SQVTM, CDR2 ANQGSEA. The CDR3 is CSVTTTEAFF. The DNA for the CDR3 is TGCAGCGTTACCACCACTGAAGCTTTCTTT.

This sequence joins TRBV5-1 and TRBJ2-7; no clear D gene. The CDR3 runs to 15 residues. The V gene lost 3 bases and the J gene lost 2 bases, with 15 bases spanning the gap. Germline assignment: CDR1 SGHRS and CDR2 YFSETQ. The chain's CDR3 is CASSSGMDATYEQYF. CDR3 DNA: TGCGCCAGCAGCTCCGGAATGGACGCAACCTACGAGCAGTACTTC.

The chain recombines TRBV7-9 with TRBJ1-2; D remains ambiguous. With 5 bases removed from V and 4 bases from J, the gap between germline ends came to 11 bases. The CDR3 is made up of 13 amino acids. In germline, CDR1 is SEHNR, CDR2 FQNEAQ (reference sequence). CDR3 DNA sequence: TGTGCCAGCAGCACCCCCCGGACCTATGGCTACACCTTC. Protein: CASSTPRTYGYTF.